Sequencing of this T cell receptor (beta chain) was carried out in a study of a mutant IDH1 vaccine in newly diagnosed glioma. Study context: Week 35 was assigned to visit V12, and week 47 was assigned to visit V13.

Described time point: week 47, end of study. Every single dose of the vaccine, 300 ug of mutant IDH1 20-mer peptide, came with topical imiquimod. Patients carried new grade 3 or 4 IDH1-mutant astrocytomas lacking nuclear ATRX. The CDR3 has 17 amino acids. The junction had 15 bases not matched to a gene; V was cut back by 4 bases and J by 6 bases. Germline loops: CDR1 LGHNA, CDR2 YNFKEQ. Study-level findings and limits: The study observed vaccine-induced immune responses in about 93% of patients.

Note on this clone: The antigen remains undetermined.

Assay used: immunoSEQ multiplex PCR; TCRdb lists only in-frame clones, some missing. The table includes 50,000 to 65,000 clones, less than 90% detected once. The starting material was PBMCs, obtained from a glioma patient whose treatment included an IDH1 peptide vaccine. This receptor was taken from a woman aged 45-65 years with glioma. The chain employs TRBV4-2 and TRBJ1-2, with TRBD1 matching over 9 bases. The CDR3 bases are TGTGCCAGCAGCCGAGGGGGGGCCGGGACAGGGACGGATGGCTACACCTTC. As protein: CASSRGGAGTGTDGYTF.